The clone carrying this TCR beta chain was counted many times. The antigen remains unidentified. The data originate from a study of identical twins. Findings and limits, study-wide: Diverse VJ usage suggested most zero-insertion clonotypes were not invariant T cells.

The germline gives CDR1 MGHDK, CDR2 SYGVNS. The trim removed 7 bases at V and 7 bases at J, leaving 10 bases unmatched. The CDR3 has 15 amino acids. One entry per CDR3 protein results from TCRdb running MiXCR on the 5' RACE reads. The table lists fewer than 250,000 distinct CDR3 sequences, 6% to 8.5% of them singletons. Another study also made use of these data, one on yellow fever vaccine responses in identical twins.

The rearrangement links TRBV25-1 to TRBJ2-1, with 10 nucleotides matching TRBD1. Sequenced: CD8+ T cells sorted from blood. The receptor's source is a woman between 18 and 30 years old in good health. The CDR3, as DNA: TGTGCCAGCACCAACCGGGACAGGGGTCTTAATGAGCAGTTCTTC. Translated: CASTNRDRGLNEQFF.